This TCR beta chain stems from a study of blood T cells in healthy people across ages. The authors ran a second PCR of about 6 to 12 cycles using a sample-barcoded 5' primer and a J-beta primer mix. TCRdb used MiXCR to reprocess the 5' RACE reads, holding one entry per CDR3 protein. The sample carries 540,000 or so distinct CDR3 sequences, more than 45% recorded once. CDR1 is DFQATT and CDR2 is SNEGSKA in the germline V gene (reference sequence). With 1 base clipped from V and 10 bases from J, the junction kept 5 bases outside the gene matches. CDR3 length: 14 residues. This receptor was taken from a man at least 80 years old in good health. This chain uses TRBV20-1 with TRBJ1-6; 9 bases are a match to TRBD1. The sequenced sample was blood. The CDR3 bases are TGCAGTGCTAGAGGGGACAGGGATTACTCACCCCTCCACTTT. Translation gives CSARGDRDYSPLHF.